The TCR beta chain under discussion was sequenced for a study of CD8 T cells in Susac syndrome. RNA in amounts of roughly 0.5 to 1 ug was reverse transcribed with random hexamers. Amplification of the TCR beta CDR3 was carried out by immunoSEQ multiplex PCR, which spanned a total of 54 Vbeta and 13 Jbeta segments. TCRdb used MiXCR to reprocess the immunoSEQ multiplex PCR reads, holding one entry per CDR3 protein. The sample includes 150,000 to 200,000 distinct CDR3 sequences, about 93% of them seen just once. Sequencing of TCR beta was carried out in blood CD8+ and CD4+ T cells. TEMRA cells were FACS-enriched, with CD8+ and CD4+ T cells isolated negatively. CDR1 KGHSH and CDR2 LQKENI come from the germline V gene. The ends lost 8 bases at V and 4 bases at J; junction bases unmatched: 5. CDR3 length: 14 residues.

This clonotype was sampled from a human donor in good health. J is TRBJ2-6 and V is TRBV18; 7 bases are a match to TRBD2. The sequenced sample was CD4+ T cells from PBMCs. The CDR3 DNA reads as TGTGCCAGCCGTCGGGAGGCCGGGGCCAACGTCCTGACTTTC. Its translation: CASRREAGANVLTF.